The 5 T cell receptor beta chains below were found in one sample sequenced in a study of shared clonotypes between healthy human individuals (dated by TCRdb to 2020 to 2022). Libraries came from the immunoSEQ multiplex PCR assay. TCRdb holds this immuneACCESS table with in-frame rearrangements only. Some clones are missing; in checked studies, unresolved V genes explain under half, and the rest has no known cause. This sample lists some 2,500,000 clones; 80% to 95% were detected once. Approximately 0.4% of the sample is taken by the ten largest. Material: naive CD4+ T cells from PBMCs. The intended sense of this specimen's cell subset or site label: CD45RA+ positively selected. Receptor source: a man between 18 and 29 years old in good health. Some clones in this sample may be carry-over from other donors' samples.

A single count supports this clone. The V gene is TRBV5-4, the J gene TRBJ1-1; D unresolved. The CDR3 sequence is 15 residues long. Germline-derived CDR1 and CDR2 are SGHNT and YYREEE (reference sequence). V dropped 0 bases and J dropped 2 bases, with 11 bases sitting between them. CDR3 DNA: TGTGCCAGCAGCTTGGGGGGTCAATTAAACACTGAAGCTTTCTTT. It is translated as CASSLGGQLNTEAFF.

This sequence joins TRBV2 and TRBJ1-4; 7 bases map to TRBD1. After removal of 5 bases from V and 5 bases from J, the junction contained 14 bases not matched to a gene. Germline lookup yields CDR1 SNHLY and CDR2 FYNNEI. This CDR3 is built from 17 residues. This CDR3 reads CASSYRILGGQNEKLFF. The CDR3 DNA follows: TGTGCCAGCAGTTACCGCATACTTGGGGGACAGAATGAAAAACTGTTTTTT.

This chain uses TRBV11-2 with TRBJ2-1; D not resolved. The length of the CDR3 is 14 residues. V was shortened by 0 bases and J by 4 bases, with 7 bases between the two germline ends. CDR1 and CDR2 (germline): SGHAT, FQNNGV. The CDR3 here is CASSLDVAYNEQFF. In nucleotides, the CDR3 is TGTGCCAGCAGCTTAGATGTTGCGTACAATGAGCAGTTCTTC.

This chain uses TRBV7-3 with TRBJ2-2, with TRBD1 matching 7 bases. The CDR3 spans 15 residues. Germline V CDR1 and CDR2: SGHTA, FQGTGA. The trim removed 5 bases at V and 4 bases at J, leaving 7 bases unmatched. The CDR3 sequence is CASSRGDSPTGELFF. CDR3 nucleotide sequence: TGTGCCAGCAGCCGAGGGGACAGCCCCACCGGGGAGCTGTTTTTT.

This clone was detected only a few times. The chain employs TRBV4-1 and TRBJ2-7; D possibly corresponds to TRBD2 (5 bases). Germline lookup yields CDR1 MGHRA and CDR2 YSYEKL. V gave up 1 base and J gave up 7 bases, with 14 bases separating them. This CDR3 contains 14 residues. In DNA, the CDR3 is TGCGCCAGCAGCCAAGTCCTAGCTTCACGGGAGCAGTACTTC. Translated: CASSQVLASREQYF.